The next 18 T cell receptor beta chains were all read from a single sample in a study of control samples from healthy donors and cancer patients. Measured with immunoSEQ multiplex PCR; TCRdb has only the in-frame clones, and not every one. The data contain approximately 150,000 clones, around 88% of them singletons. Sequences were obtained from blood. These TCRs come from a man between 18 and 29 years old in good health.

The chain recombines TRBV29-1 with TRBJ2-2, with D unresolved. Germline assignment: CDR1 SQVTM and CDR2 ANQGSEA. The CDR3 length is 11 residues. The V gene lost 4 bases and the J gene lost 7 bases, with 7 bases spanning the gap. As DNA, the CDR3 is TGCAGCGTTGCTTGGGGCGGGGAGCTGTTTTTT. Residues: CSVAWGGELFF.

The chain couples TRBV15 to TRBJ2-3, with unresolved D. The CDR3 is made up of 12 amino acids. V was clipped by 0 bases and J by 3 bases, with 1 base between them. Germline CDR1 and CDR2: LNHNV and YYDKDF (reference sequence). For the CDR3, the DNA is TGTGCCACCAGCAGAGATACAGATACGCAGTATTTT. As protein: CATSRDTDTQYF.

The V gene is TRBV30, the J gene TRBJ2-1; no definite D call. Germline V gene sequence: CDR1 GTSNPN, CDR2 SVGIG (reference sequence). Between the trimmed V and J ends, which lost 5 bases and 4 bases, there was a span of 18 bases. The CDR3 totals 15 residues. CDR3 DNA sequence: TGTGCCTGGTCCGAAGCCGGGCCTTCATACAATGAGCAGTTCTTC. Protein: CAWSEAGPSYNEQFF.

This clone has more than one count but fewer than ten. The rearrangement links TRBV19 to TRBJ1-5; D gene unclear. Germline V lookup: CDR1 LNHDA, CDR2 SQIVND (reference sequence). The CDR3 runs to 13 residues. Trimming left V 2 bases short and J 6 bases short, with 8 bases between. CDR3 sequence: CASSINWGQPQHF. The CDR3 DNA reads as TGTGCCAGTAGTATAAATTGGGGTCAGCCCCAGCATTTT.

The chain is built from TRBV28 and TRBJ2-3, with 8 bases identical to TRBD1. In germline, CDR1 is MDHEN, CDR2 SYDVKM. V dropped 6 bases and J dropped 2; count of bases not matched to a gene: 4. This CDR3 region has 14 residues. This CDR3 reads CASSDRGNTDTQYF. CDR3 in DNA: TGTGCCAGCAGCGACAGGGGCAACACAGATACGCAGTATTTT.

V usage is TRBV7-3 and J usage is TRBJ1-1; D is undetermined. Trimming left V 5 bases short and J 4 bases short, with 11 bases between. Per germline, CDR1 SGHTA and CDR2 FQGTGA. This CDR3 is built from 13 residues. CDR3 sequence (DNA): TGTGCCAGCAGCCCCGTAGGTGCCACTGAAGCTTTCTTT. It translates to CASSPVGATEAFF.

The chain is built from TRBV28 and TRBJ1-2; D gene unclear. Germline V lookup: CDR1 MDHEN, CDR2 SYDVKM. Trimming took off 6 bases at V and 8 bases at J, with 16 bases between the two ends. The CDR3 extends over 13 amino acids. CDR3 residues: CASSIPDRGGYTF. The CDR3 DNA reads TGTGCCAGCAGCATTCCCGACCGTGGGGGCTACACCTTC.

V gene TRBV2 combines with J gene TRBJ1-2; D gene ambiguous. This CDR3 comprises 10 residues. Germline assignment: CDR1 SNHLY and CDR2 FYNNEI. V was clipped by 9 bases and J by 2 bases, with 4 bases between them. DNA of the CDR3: TGTGCCAGATCCAACTATGGCTACACCTTC. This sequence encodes CARSNYGYTF.

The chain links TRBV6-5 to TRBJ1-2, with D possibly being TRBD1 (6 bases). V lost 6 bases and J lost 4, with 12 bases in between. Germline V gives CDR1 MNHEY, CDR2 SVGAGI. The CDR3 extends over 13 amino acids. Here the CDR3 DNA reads TGTGCCAGCAGCCCCGGACAGACCTATGGCTACACCTTC. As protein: CASSPGQTYGYTF.

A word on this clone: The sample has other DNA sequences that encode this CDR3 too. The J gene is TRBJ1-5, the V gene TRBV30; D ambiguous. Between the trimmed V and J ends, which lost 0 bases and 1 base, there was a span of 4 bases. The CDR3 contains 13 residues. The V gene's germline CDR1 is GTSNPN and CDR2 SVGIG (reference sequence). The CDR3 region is CAWSVGSNQPQHF. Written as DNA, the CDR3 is TGTGCCTGGAGTGTCGGGAGCAATCAGCCCCAGCATTTT.

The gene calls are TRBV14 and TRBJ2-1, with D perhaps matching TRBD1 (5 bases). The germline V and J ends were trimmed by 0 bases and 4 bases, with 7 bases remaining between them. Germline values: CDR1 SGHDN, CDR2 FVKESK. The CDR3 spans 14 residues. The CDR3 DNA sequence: TGTGCCAGCAGCCAAGAGCAGGGTTACAATGAGCAGTTCTTC. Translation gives CASSQEQGYNEQFF.

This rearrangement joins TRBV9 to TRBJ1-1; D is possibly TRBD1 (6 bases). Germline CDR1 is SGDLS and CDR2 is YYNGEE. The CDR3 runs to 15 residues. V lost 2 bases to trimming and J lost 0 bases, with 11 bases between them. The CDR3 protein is CASSVEGGMNTEAFF. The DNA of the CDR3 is TGTGCCAGCAGCGTCGAGGGGGGGATGAACACTGAAGCTTTCTTT.

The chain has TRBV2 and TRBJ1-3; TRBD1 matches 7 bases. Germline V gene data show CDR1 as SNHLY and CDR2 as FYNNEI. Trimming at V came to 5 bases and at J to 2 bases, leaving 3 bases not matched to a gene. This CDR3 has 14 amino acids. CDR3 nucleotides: TGTGCCAGCAGTCCAGGACAGGCTGGAAACACCATATATTTT. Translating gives CASSPGQAGNTIYF.

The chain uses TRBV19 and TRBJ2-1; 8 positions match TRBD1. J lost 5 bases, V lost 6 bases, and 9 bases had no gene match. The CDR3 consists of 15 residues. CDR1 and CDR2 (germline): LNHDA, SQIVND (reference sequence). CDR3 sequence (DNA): TGTGCCAGTAGGATTGACAGGGGTAAAAACAATGAGCAGTTCTTC. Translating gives CASRIDRGKNNEQFF.

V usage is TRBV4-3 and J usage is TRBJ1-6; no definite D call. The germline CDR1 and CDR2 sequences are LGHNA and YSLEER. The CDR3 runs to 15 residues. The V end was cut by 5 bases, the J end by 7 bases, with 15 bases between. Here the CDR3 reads CASSAGSGPNSPLHF. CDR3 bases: TGCGCCAGCAGCGCCGGGTCAGGACCAAATTCACCCCTCCACTTT.

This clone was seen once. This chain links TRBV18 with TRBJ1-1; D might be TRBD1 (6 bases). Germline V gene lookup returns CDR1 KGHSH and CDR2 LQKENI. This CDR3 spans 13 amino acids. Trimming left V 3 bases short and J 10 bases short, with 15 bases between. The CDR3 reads CASSPGGPVGAFF. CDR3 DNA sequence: TGTGCCAGCTCACCCGGGGGGCCTGTCGGAGCTTTCTTT.

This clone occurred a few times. The CDR3 loop is CASSFGDRGNTEAFF. The CDR3 coding sequence is TGTGCCAGCAGTTTTGGTGACAGGGGGAACACTGAAGCTTTCTTT. The rearrangement uses TRBV28 and TRBJ1-1; 8 bases line up with TRBD1. V lost 3 bases to trimming and J lost 1 base; unmatched junction nucleotides: 4. The CDR3 is made up of 15 amino acids. The germline V gene encodes CDR1 MDHEN and CDR2 SYDVKM.

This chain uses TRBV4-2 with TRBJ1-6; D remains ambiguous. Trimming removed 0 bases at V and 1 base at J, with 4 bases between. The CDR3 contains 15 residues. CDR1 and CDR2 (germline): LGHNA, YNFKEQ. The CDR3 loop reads CASSQDASYNSPLHF. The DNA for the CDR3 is TGTGCCAGCAGCCAAGATGCATCCTATAATTCACCCCTCCACTTT.